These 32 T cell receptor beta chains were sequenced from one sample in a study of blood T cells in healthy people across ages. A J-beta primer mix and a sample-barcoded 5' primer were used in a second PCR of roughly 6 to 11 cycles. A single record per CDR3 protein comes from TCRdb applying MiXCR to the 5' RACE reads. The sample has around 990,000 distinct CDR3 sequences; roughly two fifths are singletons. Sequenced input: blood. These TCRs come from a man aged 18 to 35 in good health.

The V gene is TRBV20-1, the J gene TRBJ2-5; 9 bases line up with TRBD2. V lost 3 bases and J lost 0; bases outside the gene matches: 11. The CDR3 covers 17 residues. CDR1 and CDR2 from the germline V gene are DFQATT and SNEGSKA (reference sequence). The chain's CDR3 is CSASRLAVGQYQETQYF. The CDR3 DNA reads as TGCAGTGCTAGCCGACTAGCGGTGGGCCAGTACCAAGAGACCCAGTACTTC.

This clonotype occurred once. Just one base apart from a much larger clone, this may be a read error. This CDR3 reads CVSSLGLGDYGYTF. CDR3 DNA: TGTGTCAGCAGCTTAGGGCTGGGGGACTATGGCTACACCTTC. The gene calls are TRBV7-2 and TRBJ1-2; D is perhaps TRBD1 (5 bases). In germline, CDR1 is SGHTA, CDR2 FQGNSA. This CDR3 spans 14 amino acids.

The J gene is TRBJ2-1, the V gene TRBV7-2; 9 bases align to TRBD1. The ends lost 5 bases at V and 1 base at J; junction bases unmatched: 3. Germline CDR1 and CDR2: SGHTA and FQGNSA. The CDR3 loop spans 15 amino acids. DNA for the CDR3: TGTGCCAGCAGCGACGGACAGGGGTCCTACAATGAGCAGTTCTTC. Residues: CASSDGQGSYNEQFF.

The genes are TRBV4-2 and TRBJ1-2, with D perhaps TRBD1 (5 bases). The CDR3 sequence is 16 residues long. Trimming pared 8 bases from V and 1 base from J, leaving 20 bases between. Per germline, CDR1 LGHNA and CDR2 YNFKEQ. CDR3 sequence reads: CASRRGGGGDNYGYTF. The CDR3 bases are TGTGCCAGCCGCCGGGGGGGTGGCGGCGATAACTATGGCTACACCTTC.

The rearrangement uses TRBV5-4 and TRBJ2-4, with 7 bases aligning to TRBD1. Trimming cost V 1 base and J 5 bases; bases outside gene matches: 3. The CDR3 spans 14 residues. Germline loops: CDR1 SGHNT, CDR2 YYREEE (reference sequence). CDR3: CASSLTGEQNIQYF. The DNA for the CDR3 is TGTGCCAGCAGCTTGACAGGGGAGCAAAACATTCAGTACTTC.

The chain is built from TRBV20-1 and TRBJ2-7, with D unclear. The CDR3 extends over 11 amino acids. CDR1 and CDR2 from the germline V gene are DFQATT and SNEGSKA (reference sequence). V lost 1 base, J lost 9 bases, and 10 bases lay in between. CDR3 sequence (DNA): TGCAGTGCTAGAGGGAACCTAGGGCAGTACTTC. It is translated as CSARGNLGQYF.

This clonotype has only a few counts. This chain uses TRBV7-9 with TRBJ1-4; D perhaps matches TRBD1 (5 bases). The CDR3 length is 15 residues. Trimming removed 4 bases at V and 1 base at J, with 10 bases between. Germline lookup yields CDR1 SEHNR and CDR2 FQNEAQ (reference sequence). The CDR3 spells CASSSLRETNEKLFF. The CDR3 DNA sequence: TGTGCCAGCAGCTCCCTCAGGGAAACTAATGAAAAACTGTTTTTT.

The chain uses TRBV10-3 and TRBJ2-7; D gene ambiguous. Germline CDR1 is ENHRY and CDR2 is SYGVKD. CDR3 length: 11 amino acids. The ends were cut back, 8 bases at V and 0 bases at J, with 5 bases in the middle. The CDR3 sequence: CAIGSSYEQYF. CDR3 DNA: TGTGCCATCGGCAGCTCCTACGAGCAGTACTTC.

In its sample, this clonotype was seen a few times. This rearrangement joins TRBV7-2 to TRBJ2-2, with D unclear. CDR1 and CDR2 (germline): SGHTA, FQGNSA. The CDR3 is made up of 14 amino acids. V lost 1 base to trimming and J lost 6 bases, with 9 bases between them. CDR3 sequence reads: CASSLELRSGELFF. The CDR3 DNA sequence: TGTGCCAGCAGCTTAGAACTTAGATCCGGGGAGCTGTTTTTT.

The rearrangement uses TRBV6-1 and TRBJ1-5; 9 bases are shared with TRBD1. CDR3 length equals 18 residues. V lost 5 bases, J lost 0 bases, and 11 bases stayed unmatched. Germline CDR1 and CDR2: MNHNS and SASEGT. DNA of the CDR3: TGTGCCAGCAGTAGTAAACAGGGGGCCGTTTCTAGCAATCAGCCCCAGCATTTT. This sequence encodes CASSSKQGAVSSNQPQHF.

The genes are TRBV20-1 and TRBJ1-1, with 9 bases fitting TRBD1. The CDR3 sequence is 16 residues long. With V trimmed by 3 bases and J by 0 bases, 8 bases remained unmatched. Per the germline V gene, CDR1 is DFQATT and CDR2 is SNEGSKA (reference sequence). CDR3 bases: TGCAGTGCTAGCATACCCGACAGGGGGATGAACACTGAAGCTTTCTTT. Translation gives CSASIPDRGMNTEAFF.

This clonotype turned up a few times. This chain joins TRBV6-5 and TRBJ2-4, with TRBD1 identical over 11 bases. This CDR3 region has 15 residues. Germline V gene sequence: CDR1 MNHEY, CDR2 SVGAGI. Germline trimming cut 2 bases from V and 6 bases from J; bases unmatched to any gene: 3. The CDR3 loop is CASSYGTGGLNIQYF. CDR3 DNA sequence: TGTGCCAGCAGTTACGGGACAGGGGGTTTAAACATTCAGTACTTC.

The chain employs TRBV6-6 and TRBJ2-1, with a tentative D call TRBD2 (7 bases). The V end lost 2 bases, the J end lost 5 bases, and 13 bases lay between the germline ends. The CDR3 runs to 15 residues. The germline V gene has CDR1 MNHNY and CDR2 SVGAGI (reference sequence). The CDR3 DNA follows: TGTGCCAGCAGTTACGCGGGGGCTTTGGACAATGAGCAGTTCTTC. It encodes CASSYAGALDNEQFF.

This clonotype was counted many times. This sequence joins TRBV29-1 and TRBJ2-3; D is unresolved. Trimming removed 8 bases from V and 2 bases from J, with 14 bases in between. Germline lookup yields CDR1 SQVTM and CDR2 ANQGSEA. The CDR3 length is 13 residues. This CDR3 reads CSSLDGLTDTQYF. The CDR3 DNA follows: TGCAGCTCGCTGGACGGCCTCACAGATACGCAGTATTTT.

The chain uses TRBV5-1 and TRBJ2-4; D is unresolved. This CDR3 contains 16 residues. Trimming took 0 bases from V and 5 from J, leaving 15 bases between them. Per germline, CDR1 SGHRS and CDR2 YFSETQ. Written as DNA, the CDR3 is TGCGCCAGCAGCTTGGCCCCCAGCCCCTCGGAAAACATTCAGTACTTC. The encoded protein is CASSLAPSPSENIQYF.

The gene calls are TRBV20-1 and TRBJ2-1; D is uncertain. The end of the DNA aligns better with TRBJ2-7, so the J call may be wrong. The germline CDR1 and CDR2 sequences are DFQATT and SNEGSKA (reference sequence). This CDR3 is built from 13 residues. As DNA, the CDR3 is TGCAGTGCGGTCCCGAAATCCTACAATGAGCAGTACTTC. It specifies CSAVPKSYNEQYF.

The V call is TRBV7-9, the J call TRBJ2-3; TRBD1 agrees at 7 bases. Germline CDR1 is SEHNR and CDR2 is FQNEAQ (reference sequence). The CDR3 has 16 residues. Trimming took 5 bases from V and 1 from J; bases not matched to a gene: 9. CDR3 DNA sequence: TGTGCCAGCAGCGGACCCGGTGGACAGGGCACAGATACGCAGTATTTT. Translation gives CASSGPGGQGTDTQYF.

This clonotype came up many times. The CDR3 sequence is CAISEPNGREQYF. CDR3 nucleotide sequence: TGTGCCATCAGTGAGCCGAACGGTCGCGAGCAGTACTTC. V usage is TRBV10-3 and J usage is TRBJ2-7; D call uncertain. There are 13 residues in the CDR3. Germline-derived CDR1 and CDR2 are ENHRY and SYGVKD. The V gene lost 2 bases and the J gene lost 6 bases, with 11 bases spanning the gap.

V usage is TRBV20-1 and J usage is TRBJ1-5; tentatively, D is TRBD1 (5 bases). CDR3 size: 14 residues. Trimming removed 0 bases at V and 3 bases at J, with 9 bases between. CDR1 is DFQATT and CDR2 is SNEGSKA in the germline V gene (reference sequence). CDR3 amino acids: CSAREQAFNQPQHF. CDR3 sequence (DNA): TGCAGTGCTAGAGAACAGGCGTTCAATCAGCCCCAGCATTTT.

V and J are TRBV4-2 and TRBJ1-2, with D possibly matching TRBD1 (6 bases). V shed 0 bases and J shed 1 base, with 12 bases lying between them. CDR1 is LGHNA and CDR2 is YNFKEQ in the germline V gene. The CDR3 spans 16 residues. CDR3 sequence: CASSQDGGRVNYGYTF. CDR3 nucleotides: TGTGCCAGCAGCCAAGATGGGGGCCGCGTTAACTATGGCTACACCTTC.

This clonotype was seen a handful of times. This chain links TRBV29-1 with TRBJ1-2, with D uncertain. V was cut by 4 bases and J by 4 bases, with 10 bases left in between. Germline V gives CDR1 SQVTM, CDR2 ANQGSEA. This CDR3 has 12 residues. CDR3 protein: CSVGVEIYGYTF. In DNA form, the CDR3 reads TGCAGCGTTGGTGTGGAGATCTATGGCTACACCTTC.

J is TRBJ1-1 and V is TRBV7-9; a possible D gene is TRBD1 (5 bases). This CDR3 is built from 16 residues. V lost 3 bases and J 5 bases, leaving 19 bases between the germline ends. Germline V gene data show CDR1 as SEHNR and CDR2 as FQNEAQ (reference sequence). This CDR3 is CASSFTAGRGRTEAFF. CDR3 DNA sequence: TGTGCCAGCAGCTTTACAGCGGGGAGGGGAAGAACTGAAGCTTTCTTT.

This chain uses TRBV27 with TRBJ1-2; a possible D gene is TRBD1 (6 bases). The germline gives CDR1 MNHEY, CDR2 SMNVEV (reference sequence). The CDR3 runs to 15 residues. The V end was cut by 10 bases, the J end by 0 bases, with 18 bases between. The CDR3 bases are TGTGCCAACAGCCTAAGGGGACAAGCTAACTATGGCTACACCTTC. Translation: CANSLRGQANYGYTF.

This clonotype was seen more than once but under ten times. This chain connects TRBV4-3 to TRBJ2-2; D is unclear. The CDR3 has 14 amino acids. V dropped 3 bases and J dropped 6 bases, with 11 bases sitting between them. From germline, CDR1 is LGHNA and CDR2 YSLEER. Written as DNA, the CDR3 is TGCGCCAGCAGCCAGGCGCAGATCTCCGGGGAGCTGTTTTTT. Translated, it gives CASSQAQISGELFF.

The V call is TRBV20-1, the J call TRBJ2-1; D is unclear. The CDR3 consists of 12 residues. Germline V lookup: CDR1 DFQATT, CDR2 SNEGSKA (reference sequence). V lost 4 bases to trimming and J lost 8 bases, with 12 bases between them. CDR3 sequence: CSAIWQEHEQFF. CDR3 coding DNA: TGCAGTGCTATATGGCAGGAGCATGAGCAGTTCTTC.

The CDR3 nucleotides are TGCGCCAGCAGCTTCCGCCTACGGGGTTATGGCTACACCTTC. This gives the protein CASSFRLRGYGYTF. V and J are TRBV5-1 and TRBJ1-2, with D uncertain. Germline CDR1 is SGHRS and CDR2 is YFSETQ. CDR3 length equals 14 residues. Trimming stripped 2 bases from V and 5 bases from J, with 13 bases between.

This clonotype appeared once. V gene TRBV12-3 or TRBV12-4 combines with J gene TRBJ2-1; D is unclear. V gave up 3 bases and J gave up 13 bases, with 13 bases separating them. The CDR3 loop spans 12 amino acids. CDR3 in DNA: TGTGCCAGCAGTTTCGGTCCGTTGGATCAGTTCTTC. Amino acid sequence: CASSFGPLDQFF.

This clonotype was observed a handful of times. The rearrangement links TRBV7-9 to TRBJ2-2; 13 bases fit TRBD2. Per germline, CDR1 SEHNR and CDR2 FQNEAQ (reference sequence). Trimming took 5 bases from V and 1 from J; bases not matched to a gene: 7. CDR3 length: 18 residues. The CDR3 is CASSATGTSGKNTGELFF. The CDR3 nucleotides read TGTGCCAGCAGCGCGACCGGGACTAGCGGGAAGAACACCGGGGAGCTGTTTTTT. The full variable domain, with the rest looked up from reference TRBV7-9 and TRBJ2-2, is DTGVSQNPRHKITKRGQNVTFRCDPISEHNRLYWYRQTLGQGPEFLTYFQNEAQLEKSRLLSDRFSAERPKGSFSTLEIQRTEQGDSAMYLCASSATGTSGKNTGELFFGEGSRLTVL.

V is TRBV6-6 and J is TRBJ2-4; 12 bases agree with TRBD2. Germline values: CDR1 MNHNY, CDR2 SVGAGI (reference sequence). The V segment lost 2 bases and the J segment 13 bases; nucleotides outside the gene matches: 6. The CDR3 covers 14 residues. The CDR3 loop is CASSYPGLAGAQYF. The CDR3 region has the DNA TGTGCCAGCAGTTACCCGGGACTAGCGGGCGCCCAGTACTTC.

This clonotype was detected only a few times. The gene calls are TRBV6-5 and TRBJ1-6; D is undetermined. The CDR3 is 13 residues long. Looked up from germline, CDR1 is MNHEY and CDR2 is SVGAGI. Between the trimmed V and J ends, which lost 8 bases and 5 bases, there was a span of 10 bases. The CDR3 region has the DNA TGTGCCAGCGCGGGTCTAGATAATTCACCCCTCCACTTT. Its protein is CASAGLDNSPLHF.

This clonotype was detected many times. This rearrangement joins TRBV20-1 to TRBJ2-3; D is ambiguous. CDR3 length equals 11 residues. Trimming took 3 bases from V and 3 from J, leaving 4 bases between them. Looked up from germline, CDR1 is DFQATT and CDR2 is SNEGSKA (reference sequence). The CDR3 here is CSASKTDTQYF. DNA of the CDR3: TGCAGTGCTAGCAAAACAGATACGCAGTATTTT.

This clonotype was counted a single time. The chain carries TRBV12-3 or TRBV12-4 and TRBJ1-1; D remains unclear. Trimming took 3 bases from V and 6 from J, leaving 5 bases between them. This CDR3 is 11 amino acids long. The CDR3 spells CASSFFSEAFF. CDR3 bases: TGTGCCAGCAGTTTCTTTTCTGAAGCTTTCTTT.